These T cell receptor beta chains were read from a single sample in a study of PD-1 blockade in classical Hodgkin lymphoma. Profiling relied on immunoSEQ multiplex PCR, and the TCRdb table lists in-frame clones only, not all of them. The table lists approximately 34,000 clones, roughly 82% of them singletons. Source: peripheral blood mononuclear cells (PBMCs), taken at baseline. Every receptor here comes from a human donor with classical Hodgkin lymphoma. Each CDR3 is given with its conserved first and last residue. A D gene is named only where the DNA matches it firmly. Part of the rows lack a size; the others show once, few, many or a class for expanded clones.

J gene | D gene | clone size | V gene | CDR3 protein | CDR3 DNA
TRBJ2-3 | TRBD1 | once | TRBV18 | CASLAGTEDTQYF | TGTGCCAGCTTAGCCGGGACAGAAGATACGCAGTATTTT
TRBJ2-6 | . | . | TRBV5-1 | CASSVSSPGANVLTF | TGCGCCAGCAGTGTCTCCAGTCCAGGAGCCAACGTCCTGACTTTC
TRBJ2-1 | . | . | TRBV5-1 | CASSRTGESYNEQFF | TGCGCCAGCAGCCGTACGGGGGAATCCTACAATGAGCAGTTCTTC
TRBJ2-1 | . | few | TRBV5-4 | CASSLGGGVWNEQFF | TGTGCCAGCAGCTTGGGGGGGGGCGTATGGAATGAGCAGTTCTTC
TRBJ2-5 | TRBD2 | . | TRBV15 | CATSRVRLADPQETQYF | TGTGCCACCAGCAGAGTTAGGCTAGCGGACCCTCAAGAGACCCAGTACTTC
TRBJ1-1 | . | . | TRBV9 | CASSAGLIGGTEAFF | TGTGCCAGCAGCGCCGGCCTTATCGGGGGCACTGAAGCTTTCTTT
TRBJ2-1 | . | . | TRBV9 | CASSRTASSYNEQFF | TGTGCCAGCAGCCGGACTGCAAGCTCCTACAATGAGCAGTTCTTC
TRBJ1-1 | . | . | TRBV19 | CASSTQTDTEAFF | TGTGCCAGTAGTACGCAAACAGACACTGAAGCTTTCTTT
TRBJ1-6 | . | . | TRBV19 | CASSITRSSYNSPLHF | TGTGCCAGTAGTATAACTCGAAGCTCCTATAATTCACCCCTCCACTTT
TRBJ2-1 | . | . | TRBV19 | CAAGAYNEQFF | TGTGCGGCTGGAGCCTACAATGAGCAGTTCTTC
TRBJ2-5 | . | once | TRBV19 | CASSWGLETQYF | TGTGCCAGTAGTTGGGGGCTGGAGACCCAGTACTTC
TRBJ2-5 | . | . | TRBV7-2 | CASSSGRSVTQYF | TGTGCCAGCAGCTCCGGTCGGTCTGTGACCCAGTACTTC
TRBJ2-7 | . | . | TRBV7-2 | CASSPWGTVREQYF | TGTGCCAGCAGCCCGTGGGGAACGGTACGCGAGCAGTACTTC
TRBJ1-2 | TRBD1 | . | TRBV7-2 | CASSLDRVRYTF | TGTGCCAGCAGCTTGGACAGGGTTCGCTACACCTTC
TRBJ2-1 | . | . | TRBV20-1 | CSPLHEEQFF | TGCAGTCCCCTACATGAAGAGCAGTTCTTC
TRBJ1-2 | TRBD1 | . | TRBV19 | CASRRGQGGYTF | TGTGCCAGTAGGAGGGGACAGGGCGGCTACACCTTC
TRBJ2-7 | TRBD1 | . | TRBV4-3 | CASSPGQGAYEQYF | TGCGCCAGCAGCCCGGGACAGGGGGCCTACGAGCAGTACTTC
TRBJ2-7 | TRBD2 | . | TRBV11-3 | CASSLESGREQYF | TGTGCCAGCAGCTTAGAATCCGGGAGGGAGCAGTACTTC
TRBJ1-5 | TRBD1 | . | TRBV2 | CASSEDRAWQPQHF | TGTGCCAGCAGTGAGGACAGGGCATGGCAGCCCCAGCATTTT
TRBJ2-2 | . | . | TRBV7-3 | CASSFWGGTGELFF | TGTGCCAGCAGCTTTTGGGGAGGCACCGGGGAGCTGTTTTTT
TRBJ1-1 | . | once | TRBV5-1 | CASSLAQGNTEAFF | TGCGCCAGCAGCTTGGCACAGGGGAACACTGAAGCTTTCTTT
TRBJ1-1 | . | . | TRBV5-1 | CASSSGAGTEAFF | TGCGCCAGCAGCTCCGGGGCCGGGACTGAAGCTTTCTTT
TRBJ2-2 | TRBD2 | . | TRBV19 | CASSMWPGLYTGELFF | TGTGCCAGTAGTATGTGGCCGGGACTATACACCGGGGAGCTGTTTTTT
TRBJ2-1 | TRBD2 | few | TRBV5-4 | CASSGTNYNEQFF | TGTGCCAGCAGCGGGACTAACTACAATGAGCAGTTCTTC
TRBJ2-7 | . | . | TRBV6-5 | CASSYQGIVYEQYF | TGTGCCAGCAGTTACCAGGGGATCGTCTACGAGCAGTACTTC
TRBJ1-1 | . | . | TRBV18 | CASSTGPQVGTEAFF | TGTGCCAGCTCAACCGGGCCTCAGGTCGGCACTGAAGCTTTCTTT
TRBJ2-2 | . | medium-sized | TRBV7-3 | CASSLTNGELFF | TGTGCCAGCAGCTTAACGAACGGGGAGCTGTTTTTT
TRBJ2-5 | TRBD1 | . | TRBV5-1 | CASSLGGTGTQETQYF | TGCGCCAGCAGCTTGGGGGGGACAGGGACACAAGAGACCCAGTACTTC
TRBJ2-3 | . | once | TRBV9 | CASSIGTFSQVDTQYF | TGTGCCAGCAGCATTGGGACTTTCTCGCAAGTGGATACGCAGTATTTT
TRBJ1-3 | . | . | TRBV10-2 | CASSEPGSGNTIYF | TGCGCCAGCAGCGAACCAGGGTCTGGAAACACCATATATTTT
TRBJ2-5 | . | . | TRBV2 | CASSEGETQYF | TGTGCCAGCAGTGAAGGGGAGACCCAGTACTTC
TRBJ2-1 | TRBD1 | . | TRBV4-2 | CASSQYTGTDGNEQFF | TGTGCCAGCAGCCAATATACCGGGACAGATGGCAATGAGCAGTTCTTC
TRBJ1-1 | TRBD1 | . | TRBV28 | CASSSGTGHTEAFF | TGTGCCAGCAGTTCCGGGACAGGGCACACTGAAGCTTTCTTT
TRBJ1-1 | . | . | TRBV7-2 | CASRTSMNTEAFF | TGTGCCAGCAGGACCAGCATGAACACTGAAGCTTTCTTT
TRBJ1-1 | TRBD1 | . | TRBV2 | CASSERGQGVNTEAFF | TGTGCCAGCAGTGAGAGAGGACAGGGGGTGAACACTGAAGCTTTCTTT
TRBJ2-1 | TRBD1 | . | TRBV5-1 | CASSVTGAEGNEQFF | TGCGCCAGCAGCGTCACAGGGGCGGAAGGCAATGAGCAGTTCTTC
TRBJ2-3 | TRBD2 | . | TRBV19 | CASIPTGTSRSDTQYF | TGTGCCAGTATCCCGACCGGGACTAGCAGATCAGATACGCAGTATTTT
TRBJ1-5 | . | few | TRBV27 | CASTTEGQPQHF | TGTGCCAGCACCACGGAAGGACAGCCCCAGCATTTT
TRBJ2-5 | TRBD1 | . | TRBV11-3 | CASSTMGQGQETQYF | TGTGCCAGCAGCACGATGGGACAGGGTCAAGAGACCCAGTACTTC
TRBJ2-1 | TRBD2 | . | TRBV9 | CASSVGSGGVNEQFF | TGTGCCAGCAGCGTAGGTAGCGGGGGGGTCAATGAGCAGTTCTTC
TRBJ2-2 | TRBD1 | once | TRBV5-1 | CASSRGQGAHTGELFF | TGCGCCAGCAGCCGGGGACAGGGGGCTCACACCGGGGAGCTGTTTTTT